The 2 T cell receptor beta chains listed next were all sequenced from one sample in a study of response to subunit inactivated influenza vaccine (dated by TCRdb to between 2018 and 2020). The library came from RT-PCR. Data came from an Illumina HiSeq 2500. TCRdb reran the public reads through fastp at Q25 and MiXCR, keeping productive beta chains. Each CDR3 protein gets just one entry, which takes the most common genes and DNA from the rows behind it. The sample table records around 760,000 distinct CDR3 sequences; more than 11% of these occur just once. The ten top clones hold approximately 7% of the sample. The specimen was PBMCs from blood, collected 14 to 15 days before vaccination. The receptors shown here come from a man in his fifties or sixties who received an inactivated influenza vaccine. Donor details come from another sample of the same person, matched by shared clones.

This clonotype was detected only a few times. The CDR3 protein is CASSPNPPGPKETQYF. The CDR3 DNA reads as TGTGCCAGCAGCCCAAACCCACCGGGGCCGAAAGAGACCCAGTACTTC. The chain carries TRBV7-9 and TRBJ2-5; D may correspond to TRBD1 or TRBD2 (5 bases each). The CDR3 is made up of 16 amino acids. Germline V gene lookup returns CDR1 SEHNR and CDR2 FQNEAQ (reference sequence). V lost 5 bases and J lost 3, with 19 bases in between.

Of note for this clonotype: A junction boundary mismatches the germline segment, possibly from a read error. The rearrangement uses TRBV7-9 and TRBJ1-2, with 12 bases aligning to TRBD1. Germline values: CDR1 SEHNR, CDR2 FQNEAQ (reference sequence). The CDR3 is 17 amino acids. CDR3 sequence (DNA): TGCGCCAGCAGCGTGCCGGGACAGGGGGCGAGAAACTATGGCTACACCTTC. Its translation is CASSVPGQGARNYGYTF.